This is a list of T cell receptor beta chains from one sample in a study of blood T cell repertoires in COVID-19. Data came from immunoSEQ multiplex PCR; TCRdb stores just in-frame clones and leaves some out. The sample lists approximately 230,000 clones, roughly 80% seen once, with roughly 4.2% in the top ten. Specimen: peripheral blood. The receptors were sampled from a woman between 40 and 55 years old with active or convalescent COVID-19. The CDR3 runs from the conserved cysteine through the conserved F or W. The order of the fields is V gene, D gene, J gene, clone size, CDR3 DNA, CDR3 protein. D genes are given only for firm matches. Some rows mark clone size as missing; the rest say once, few, many or name a class of expanded clone.

V: TRBV19; D: TRBD2; J: TRBJ2-7; size: once; DNA: TGTGCCAGTACCCCGGGCTTCAAGCGGGGGGGCAGATACGAGCAGTACTTC; CDR3: CASTPGFKRGGRYEQYF
V: TRBV7-8; D: TRBD1; J: TRBJ2-1; size: -; DNA: TGTGCCAGCAGCTTAATCCCTTCGGGACAGGGAGGTAATGAGCAGTTCTTC; CDR3: CASSLIPSGQGGNEQFF
V: TRBV7-9; D: -; J: TRBJ1-5; size: -; DNA: TGTGCCAGCAGGTCAGGGGAGGGTCAGCCCCAGCATTTT; CDR3: CASRSGEGQPQHF
V: TRBV19; D: TRBD1; J: TRBJ2-1; size: -; DNA: TGTGCCAGTAGTGCGGACAGGGTCGATGAGCAGTTCTTC; CDR3: CASSADRVDEQFF
V: TRBV5-1; D: -; J: TRBJ1-1; size: -; DNA: TGCGCCAGCAGCTTGAGGGGCGACACTGAAGCTTTCTTT; CDR3: CASSLRGDTEAFF
V: TRBV7-7; D: TRBD2; J: TRBJ2-3; size: -; DNA: TGTGCCAGCAGCCCGATAGCGGGGAGGACAGATACGCAGTATTTT; CDR3: CASSPIAGRTDTQYF
V: TRBV20-1; D: -; J: TRBJ1-4; size: -; DNA: TGCAGTGCTAGTTGGGGGGATAATGAAAAACTGTTTTTT; CDR3: CSASWGDNEKLFF
V: TRBV28; D: TRBD1; J: TRBJ1-3; size: -; DNA: TGTGCCAGCAGTTCGGGGGCCGGCGACAGGGCTCCTGGAAACACCATATATTTT; CDR3: CASSSGAGDRAPGNTIYF
V: TRBV19; D: TRBD2; J: TRBJ2-1; size: -; DNA: TGTGCCAGTAGGGGGCGGGGGGCAGGTGAGCAGTTCTTC; CDR3: CASRGRGAGEQFF
V: TRBV28; D: TRBD1; J: TRBJ2-7; size: -; DNA: TGTGCCAGCAGTCCCCCAACAGGGGTAGGGGAGCAGTACTTC; CDR3: CASSPPTGVGEQYF
V: TRBV6-5; D: -; J: TRBJ1-2; size: -; DNA: TGTGCCAGCAGCCTCGAAGGGGATCCTAACTATGGCTACACCTTC; CDR3: CASSLEGDPNYGYTF
V: TRBV5-1; D: -; J: TRBJ1-4; size: -; DNA: TGCGCCAGCAGCTTGGACCAGGCAACTAATGAAAAACTGTTTTTT; CDR3: CASSLDQATNEKLFF
V: TRBV19; D: TRBD1; J: TRBJ1-6; size: once; DNA: TGTGCCAGTAGTATAGCGGGGACAGGGAATTCACCCCTCCACTTT; CDR3: CASSIAGTGNSPLHF
V: TRBV6-5; D: -; J: TRBJ2-6; size: -; DNA: TGTGCCAGCAGTTACCGAGGGGGGGGAGGGGCCAACGTCCTGACTTTC; CDR3: CASSYRGGGGANVLTF
V: TRBV6-2/TRBV6-3; D: TRBD2; J: TRBJ2-3; size: -; DNA: TGTGCCAGCAGCCCTAGGACTAGCGCCTTAGGGACAGATACGCAGTATTTT; CDR3: CASSPRTSALGTDTQYF
V: TRBV5-1; D: TRBD2; J: TRBJ2-1; size: many; DNA: TGCGCCAGCAGCACCGCCGGGACTAGTATTCATGAGCAGTTCTTC; CDR3: CASSTAGTSIHEQFF
V: TRBV5-1; D: TRBD2; J: TRBJ2-5; size: -; DNA: TGCGCCAGCAGCTTAGCGGGGGGCACAAGGGAGACCCAGTACTTC; CDR3: CASSLAGGTRETQYF
V: TRBV4-1; D: -; J: TRBJ2-3; size: -; DNA: TGCGCCAGCAGCCAAGAAAAGGGCGGGATCACAGATACGCAGTATTTT; CDR3: CASSQEKGGITDTQYF
V: TRBV10-3; D: -; J: TRBJ2-6; size: -; DNA: TGTGCCATCAGGGATCAGGGCTTTAGGGCCAACGTCCTGACTTTC; CDR3: CAIRDQGFRANVLTF
V: TRBV12-3/TRBV12-4; D: -; J: TRBJ1-1; size: -; DNA: TGTGCCAGCAGTGTAGCCAGGGACACTGAAGCTTTCTTT; CDR3: CASSVARDTEAFF
V: TRBV7-9; D: TRBD1; J: TRBJ2-1; size: -; DNA: TGTGCCAGCAGCGACAGGGTCTACAATGAGCAGTTCTTC; CDR3: CASSDRVYNEQFF
V: TRBV27; D: TRBD1; J: TRBJ1-1; size: once; DNA: TGTGCCAGCAGCCCAGGTCAGGGGGCGCGAACTGAAGCTTTCTTT; CDR3: CASSPGQGARTEAFF
V: TRBV24-1; D: -; J: TRBJ1-2; size: -; DNA: TGTGCCACCTCGGCCCCGGGTAGAAACGGCTACACCTTC; CDR3: CATSAPGRNGYTF
V: TRBV5-1; D: -; J: TRBJ1-4; size: -; DNA: TGCGCCAGCAGCTTCAACTCGCCCGGACAAATTAATGAAAAACTGTTTTTT; CDR3: CASSFNSPGQINEKLFF
V: TRBV2; D: TRBD1; J: TRBJ1-2; size: -; DNA: TGTGCCAGCAGTACGACAGGGGGGTATGGCTACACCTTC; CDR3: CASSTTGGYGYTF
V: TRBV28; D: TRBD1; J: TRBJ1-2; size: -; DNA: TGTGCCAGCAGTCCGAGGACAGGGGCGTTTGGCTACACCTTC; CDR3: CASSPRTGAFGYTF
V: TRBV27; D: TRBD1; J: TRBJ1-2; size: -; DNA: TGTGCCAGCAGTCCAACTCGACAGGGCCGTAACTATGGCTACACCTTC; CDR3: CASSPTRQGRNYGYTF